Given below is one TCR beta chain in context. A much larger clone differs from this one at a single base, so this may be a read error. This CDR3 comprises 11 residues. Per the germline V gene, CDR1 is MGHDK and CDR2 is SYGVNS. The authors built bulk TCR libraries by previously described methods with listed TCR primers. TCRdb ran MiXCR on the PCR reads and lists one entry per CDR3 protein. The sample comprises some 59,000 distinct CDR3 sequences, less than 25% of which are singletons, and approximately 1.9% rests with the top ten. This sample was taken from a study of molecular identifiers for immune sequencing clone quantification.

V usage is TRBV25-1 and J usage is TRBJ1-1; D is unresolved. Sequenced sample: naive CD8+ T cells from blood, with Jurkat cell RNA spiked in. Subset denoted: FACS-sorted CD8+CD4-CCR7+CD45RA+ naive T cells. The clonotype was recovered from a human donor in good health. Some libraries in this study had Jurkat cell RNA spiked in. CDR3 region: CASSAQREALF. The CDR3 DNA follows: TGTGCCAGCAGTGCACAGAGAGAAGCTCTCTTT.